A selection of T cell receptor beta chains follows, all from one sample in a study of technical replicates of blood from several donors. Repertoires were generated with immunoSEQ multiplex PCR, while TCRdb's copy carries only in-frame clones and drops some. The sample has approximately 73,000 clones, around 93% seen once. Sequencing was performed on T cells isolated from PBMCs. The receptors come from a human donor in good health. Each CDR3 is given without its conserved first and last residue. Part of the rows lack a size; the others show once, few, many or a class for expanded clones.

TRBV5-4	TRBJ2-2	NA	13	ASSFGGQGTGELF
TRBV30	TRBJ2-2	NA	14	AWTARDRDYTGELF
TRBV5-1	TRBJ2-3	NA	15	ASSLGTSSGATDTQY
TRBV18	TRBJ2-7	NA	12	ASSPPTRWYEQY
TRBV5-1	TRBJ2-5	once	12	ASSLGAGEETQY
TRBV5-1	TRBJ2-2	NA	14	ASSFYPRGNTGELF
TRBV19	TRBJ2-2	NA	11	ASGSMRTGELF
TRBV28	TRBJ1-4	NA	13	ASNWGGATNEKLF
TRBV4-1	TRBJ2-7	NA	12	ASSQGTRIYEQY
TRBV28	TRBJ2-1	NA	14	ASHTPRGRSYNEQF
TRBV11-2	TRBJ2-7	NA	12	ASSLAAGAYEQY
TRBV6-5	TRBJ1-1	NA	11	ASKKLGNTEAF
TRBV11-2	TRBJ2-7	NA	11	ASSLGQPYEQY
TRBV4-1	TRBJ2-3	NA	15	ASSQGLGLAGSDTQY
TRBV7-6	TRBJ2-5	NA	14	ASSRAFLADQETQY
TRBV5-1	TRBJ1-1	NA	13	ASSLAAGLNTEAF
TRBV5-4	TRBJ2-2	NA	14	ASSSRTSGLTGELF
TRBV6-1	TRBJ2-3	NA	12	ASSTGFGTDTQY
TRBV7-9	TRBJ1-2	NA	12	ASSLRTGGGGYT
TRBV30	TRBJ1-4	NA	13	AWNRQETVGEKLF
TRBV9	TRBJ2-6	once	18	ASSAGLAGVKSSGANVLT
TRBV4-1	TRBJ2-6	NA	14	ASSQAGTGAANVLT
TRBV30	TRBJ2-3	NA	12	AWSSGTGLDTQY
TRBV2	TRBJ2-6	NA	15	ASIAPGRWGGANVLT
TRBV11-2	TRBJ1-5	once	11	ASSAGFNQPQH
TRBV19	TRBJ2-1	NA	11	ASSRSGTSGAF